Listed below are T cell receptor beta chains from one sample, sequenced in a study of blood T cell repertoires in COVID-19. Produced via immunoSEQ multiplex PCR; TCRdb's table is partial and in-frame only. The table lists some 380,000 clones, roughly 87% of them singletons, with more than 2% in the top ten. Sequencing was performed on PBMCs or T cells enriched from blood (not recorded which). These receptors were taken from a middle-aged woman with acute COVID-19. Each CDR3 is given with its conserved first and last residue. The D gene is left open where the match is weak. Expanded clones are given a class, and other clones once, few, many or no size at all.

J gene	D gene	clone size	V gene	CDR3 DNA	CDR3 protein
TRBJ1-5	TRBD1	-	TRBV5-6	TGTGCCAGCAGCTTGGGGGGGACAGGGCGTCAGCCCCAGCATTTT	CASSLGGTGRQPQHF
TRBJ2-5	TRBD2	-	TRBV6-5	TGTGCCAGCAGCGTGAGCGGGGAGGGGGAGACCCAGTACTTC	CASSVSGEGETQYF
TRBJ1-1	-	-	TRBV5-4	TGTGCCAGCAGCTTGGCCGGACAGCCGAACACTGAAGCTTTCTTT	CASSLAGQPNTEAFF
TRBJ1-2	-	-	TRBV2	TGTGCCAGCAGTGATGGGGCAGGGAATGGCTACACCTTC	CASSDGAGNGYTF
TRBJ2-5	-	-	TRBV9	TGTGCCAGCAGCGTAGGAGGAGGCGGGGTGCGAGAGACCCAGTACTTC	CASSVGGGGVRETQYF
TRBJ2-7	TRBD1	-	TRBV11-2	TGTGCCAGCAGCTCGACCGGGACAGGAGGTTACGAGCAGTACTTC	CASSSTGTGGYEQYF
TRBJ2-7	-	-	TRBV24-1	TGTGCCACCAGTACGCGAGGCGGGGGCTCCTCCTACGAGCAGTACTTC	CATSTRGGGSSYEQYF
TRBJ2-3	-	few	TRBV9	TGTGCCAGCAGCGTAGGGAGCCAAGATACGCAGTATTTT	CASSVGSQDTQYF
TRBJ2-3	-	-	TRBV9	TGTGCCAGCAGCGTAGTTCCGTGGGAGACTAGCACAGATACGCAGTATTTT	CASSVVPWETSTDTQYF
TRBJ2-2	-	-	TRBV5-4	TGTGCCAGCAGCTTTTTAACCGGGGAGCTGTTTTTT	CASSFLTGELFF
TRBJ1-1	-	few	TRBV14	TGTGCCAGCAGCCAAAGGGGAAGGGGCACTGAAGCTTTCTTT	CASSQRGRGTEAFF
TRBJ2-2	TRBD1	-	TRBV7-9	TGTGCCAGCAGCTTCGCCCGCCTGGGACAGGGTCACGCCGGGGAGCTGTTTTTT	CASSFARLGQGHAGELFF
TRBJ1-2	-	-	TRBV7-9	TGTGCCAGCAGCGGACACCAACTCACTTCTAGTGGTCCTAACTATGGCTACACCTTC	CASSGHQLTSSGPNYGYTF
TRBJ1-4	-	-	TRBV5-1	TGCGCCAGCAGCTTGAACAGGTTGGGTGAAAAACTGTTTTTT	CASSLNRLGEKLFF
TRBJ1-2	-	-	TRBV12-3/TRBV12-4	TGTGCCAGCAGTTTAGCGTATGACTATGGCTACACCTTC	CASSLAYDYGYTF
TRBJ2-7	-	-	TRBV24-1	TGTGCCACCAGTGACCCCCGCCGGGACACCTCCTACGAGCAGTACTTC	CATSDPRRDTSYEQYF
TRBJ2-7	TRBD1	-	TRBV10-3	TGTGCCATGGGGACAGGAGACTCCTACGAGCAGTACTTC	CAMGTGDSYEQYF
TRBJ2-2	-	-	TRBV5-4	TGTGCCAGCAGCCCCCAGACAGGCCCCACGAACACCGGGGAGCTGTTTTTT	CASSPQTGPTNTGELFF
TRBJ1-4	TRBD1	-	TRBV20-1	TGCAGTGCTAGTTCTCGGGACAGGGGAGCAACTAATGAAAAACTGTTTTTT	CSASSRDRGATNEKLFF
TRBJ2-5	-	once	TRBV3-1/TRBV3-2	TGTGCCAGCAGCCAAGAAGGCGCGGGGAGGCGAGAGACCCAGTACTTC	CASSQEGAGRRETQYF
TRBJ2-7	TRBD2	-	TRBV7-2	TGTGCCAGCATCCACCCGCTGGGACTAGCGGGCTACGAGCAGTACTTC	CASIHPLGLAGYEQYF
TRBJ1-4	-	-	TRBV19	TGTGCCAGTAGTCGGCAGGGATATTCTAATGAAAAACTGTTTTTT	CASSRQGYSNEKLFF
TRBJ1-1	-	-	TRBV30	TGTGCCTGCTCCCTTGAGCGGGGATGGGCTGAAGCTTTCTTT	CACSLERGWAEAFF
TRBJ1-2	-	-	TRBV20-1	TGCAGTGCTAGTTCGGGGAACTATGGCTACACCTTC	CSASSGNYGYTF
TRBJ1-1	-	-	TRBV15	TGTGCCACCAGCAGGTCCCTCCAGGGCAGTGAAGCTTTCTTT	CATSRSLQGSEAFF
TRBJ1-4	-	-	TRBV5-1	TGCGCCAGCAGCCTGGAGCGTTCTAATGAAAAACTGTTTTTT	CASSLERSNEKLFF
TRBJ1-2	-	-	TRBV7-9	TGTGCCAGCACTGTAGCGGGGCGAACGACTGGCTACACCTTC	CASTVAGRTTGYTF
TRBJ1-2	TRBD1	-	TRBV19	TGTGCCAGTCGACAACAGGGGGCGCCTGGCTACACCTTC	CASRQQGAPGYTF
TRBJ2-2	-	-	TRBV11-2	TGTGCCAGCAGCTTTAAGGGGTCAGGGTCGAGCACCGGGGAGCTGTTTTTT	CASSFKGSGSSTGELFF
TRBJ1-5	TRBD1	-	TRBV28	TGTGCCAGCAGCCCAGCAGGACAGGGCGTTAGCAATCAGCCCCAGCATTTT	CASSPAGQGVSNQPQHF
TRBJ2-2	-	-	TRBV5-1	TGCGCCAGCAGCCCAGCAGGGTATGGTGGGGAGCTGTTTTTT	CASSPAGYGGELFF
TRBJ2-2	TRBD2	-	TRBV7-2	TGTGCCAGCAGCCTCCGAGGTAGCGGGGCTAACACCGGGGAGCTGTTTTTT	CASSLRGSGANTGELFF
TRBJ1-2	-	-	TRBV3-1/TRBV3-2	TGTGCCAGCAGCTCAAGGGAGAGTAGGTCGGGCTACACCTTC	CASSSRESRSGYTF